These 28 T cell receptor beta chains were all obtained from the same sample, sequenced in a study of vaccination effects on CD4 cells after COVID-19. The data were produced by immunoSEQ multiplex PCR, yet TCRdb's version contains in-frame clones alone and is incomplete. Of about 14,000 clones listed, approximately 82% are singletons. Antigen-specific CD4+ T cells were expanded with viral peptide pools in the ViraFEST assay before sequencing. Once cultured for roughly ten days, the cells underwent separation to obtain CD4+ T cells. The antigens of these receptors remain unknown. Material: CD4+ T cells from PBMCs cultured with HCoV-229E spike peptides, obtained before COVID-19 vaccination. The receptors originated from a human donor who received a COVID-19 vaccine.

The CDR3 nucleotides are TGTGCCAGTAGGGAAACCGGGACAGGGGGCATGAACACTGAAGCTTTCTTT. Encoded protein: CASRETGTGGMNTEAFF. This chain uses TRBV19 with TRBJ1-1; 12 positions agree with TRBD1. The germline V gene has CDR1 LNHDA and CDR2 SQIVND (reference sequence). Trimming at V came to 6 bases and at J to 0 bases, leaving 8 bases not matched to a gene. CDR3 length: 17 amino acids.

As DNA, the CDR3 is TGTGCCACCGGGGTTTCTAGCGGGACCTCCTACGAGCAGTACTTC. Translating gives CATGVSSGTSYEQYF. The genes are TRBV15 and TRBJ2-7, with TRBD2 matching 9 bases. This CDR3 contains 15 residues. CDR1 is LNHNV and CDR2 is YYDKDF in the germline V gene (reference sequence). The ends lost 8 bases at V and 0 bases at J; junction bases unmatched: 8.

The DNA of the CDR3 is TGCGCCAGCAGCTCCAGGGGCCAGTATGGCTACACCTTC. Translated: CASSSRGQYGYTF. V is TRBV5-1 and J is TRBJ1-2, with D possibly TRBD1 on 6 matching bases. V was shortened by 3 bases and J by 5 bases, with 11 bases between the two germline ends. The germline V gene has CDR1 SGHRS and CDR2 YFSETQ. The CDR3 has 13 amino acids.

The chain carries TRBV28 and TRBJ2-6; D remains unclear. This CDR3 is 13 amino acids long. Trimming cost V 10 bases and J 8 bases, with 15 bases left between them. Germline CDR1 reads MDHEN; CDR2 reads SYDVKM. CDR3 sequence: CAIMTPGPNVLTF. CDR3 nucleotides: TGTGCCATCATGACACCAGGACCCAACGTCCTGACTTTC.

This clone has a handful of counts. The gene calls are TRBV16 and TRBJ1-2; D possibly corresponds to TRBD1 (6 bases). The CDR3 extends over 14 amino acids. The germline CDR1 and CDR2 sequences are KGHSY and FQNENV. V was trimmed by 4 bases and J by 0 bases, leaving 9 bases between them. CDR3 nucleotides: TGTGCCAGCAGCCTTTGGACAGCTAACTATGGCTACACCTTC. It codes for CASSLWTANYGYTF.

The CDR3 DNA sequence: TGTGCCTGGAGTGGTCCCCGGGGATCACCCCTCCACTTT. Translation gives CAWSGPRGSPLHF. The gene calls are TRBV30 and TRBJ1-6; D remains ambiguous. This CDR3 spans 13 amino acids. Germline-derived CDR1 and CDR2 are GTSNPN and SVGIG (reference sequence). V was pared by 1 base and J by 10 bases, with 11 bases between.

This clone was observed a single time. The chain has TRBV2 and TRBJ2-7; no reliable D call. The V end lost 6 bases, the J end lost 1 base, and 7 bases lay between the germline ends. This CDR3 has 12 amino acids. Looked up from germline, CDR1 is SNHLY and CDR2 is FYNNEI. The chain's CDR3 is CASRQLSYEQYF. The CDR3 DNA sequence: TGTGCCAGCAGGCAGCTATCCTACGAGCAGTACTTC.

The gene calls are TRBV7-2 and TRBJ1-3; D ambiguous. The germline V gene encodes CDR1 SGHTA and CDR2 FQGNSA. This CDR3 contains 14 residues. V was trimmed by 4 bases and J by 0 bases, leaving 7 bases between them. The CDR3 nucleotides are TGTGCCAGCAGCTCCCCTGGCTCTGGAAACACCATATATTTT. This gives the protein CASSSPGSGNTIYF.

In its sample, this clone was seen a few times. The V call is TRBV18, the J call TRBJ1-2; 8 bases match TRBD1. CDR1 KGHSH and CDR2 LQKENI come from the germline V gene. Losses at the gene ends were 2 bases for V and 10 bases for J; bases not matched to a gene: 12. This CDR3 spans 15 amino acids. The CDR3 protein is CASSPLGGQGRDYTF. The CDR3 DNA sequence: TGTGCCAGCTCACCATTGGGAGGACAGGGAAGGGACTACACCTTC.

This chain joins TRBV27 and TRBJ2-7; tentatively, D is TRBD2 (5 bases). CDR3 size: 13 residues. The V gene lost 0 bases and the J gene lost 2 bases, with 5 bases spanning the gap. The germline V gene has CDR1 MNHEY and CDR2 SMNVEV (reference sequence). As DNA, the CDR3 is TGTGCCAGCAGTTTATCGCGGGCCTACGAGCAGTACTTC. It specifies CASSLSRAYEQYF.

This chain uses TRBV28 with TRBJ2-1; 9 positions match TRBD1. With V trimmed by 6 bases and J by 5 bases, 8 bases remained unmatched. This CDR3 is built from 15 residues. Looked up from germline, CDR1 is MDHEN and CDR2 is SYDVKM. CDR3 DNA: TGTGCCAGCAGCTCCCACGGGACAGGGAACAATGAGCAGTTCTTC. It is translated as CASSSHGTGNNEQFF.

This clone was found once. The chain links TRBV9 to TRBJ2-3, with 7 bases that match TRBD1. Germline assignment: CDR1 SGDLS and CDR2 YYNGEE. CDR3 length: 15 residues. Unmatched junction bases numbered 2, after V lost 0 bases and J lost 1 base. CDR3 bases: TGTGCCAGCAGCGTAGCTGGGACAGGCACAGATACGCAGTATTTT. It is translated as CASSVAGTGTDTQYF.

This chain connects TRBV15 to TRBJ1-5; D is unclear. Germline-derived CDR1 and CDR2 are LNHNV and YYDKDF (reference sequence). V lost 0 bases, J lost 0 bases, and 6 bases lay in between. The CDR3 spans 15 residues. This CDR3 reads CATSRDPGSNQPQHF. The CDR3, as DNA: TGTGCCACCAGCAGAGATCCGGGTAGCAATCAGCCCCAGCATTTT.

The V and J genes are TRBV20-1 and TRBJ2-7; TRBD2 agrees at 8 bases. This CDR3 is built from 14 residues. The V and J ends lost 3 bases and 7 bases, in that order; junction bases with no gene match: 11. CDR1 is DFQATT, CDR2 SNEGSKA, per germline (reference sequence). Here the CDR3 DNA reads TGCAGTGCTAGTATTGCGGGAGGCCCCTGGGAGCAGTACTTC. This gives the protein CSASIAGGPWEQYF.

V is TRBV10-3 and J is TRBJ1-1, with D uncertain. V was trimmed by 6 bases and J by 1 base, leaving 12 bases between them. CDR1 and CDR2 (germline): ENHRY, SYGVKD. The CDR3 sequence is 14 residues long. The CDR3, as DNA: TGTGCCATCAGCCTTGCCCCGGGGAACACTGAAGCTTTCTTT. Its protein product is CAISLAPGNTEAFF.

Here the CDR3 DNA reads TGTGCCAGCAGCCAAGTCTCACCTAGCGGGGGGAAAAACATTCAGTACTTC. This gives the protein CASSQVSPSGGKNIQYF. The chain uses TRBV4-2 and TRBJ2-4; 11 nucleotides match TRBD2. Per the germline V gene, CDR1 is LGHNA and CDR2 is YNFKEQ. The CDR3 totals 17 residues. Trimming took 1 base from V and 4 from J; bases not matched to a gene: 6.

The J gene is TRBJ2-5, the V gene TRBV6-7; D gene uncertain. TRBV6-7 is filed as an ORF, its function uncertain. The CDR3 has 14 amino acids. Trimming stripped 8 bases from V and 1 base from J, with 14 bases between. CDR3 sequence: CASLLRWSQETQYF. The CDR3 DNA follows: TGTGCCAGCCTGTTACGTTGGTCCCAAGAGACCCAGTACTTC.

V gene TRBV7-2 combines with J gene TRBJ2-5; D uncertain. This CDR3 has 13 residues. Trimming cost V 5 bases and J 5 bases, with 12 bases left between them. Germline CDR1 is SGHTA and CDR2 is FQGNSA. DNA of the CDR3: TGTGCCAGCAGCCCCGGGCTATTGGAGACCCAGTACTTC. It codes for CASSPGLLETQYF.

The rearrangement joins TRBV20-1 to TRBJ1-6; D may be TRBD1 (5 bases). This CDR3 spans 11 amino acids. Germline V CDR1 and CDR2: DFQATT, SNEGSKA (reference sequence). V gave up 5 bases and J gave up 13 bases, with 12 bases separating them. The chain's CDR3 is CSAGTETPLHF. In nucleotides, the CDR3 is TGCAGTGCTGGGACGGAGACGCCCCTCCACTTT.

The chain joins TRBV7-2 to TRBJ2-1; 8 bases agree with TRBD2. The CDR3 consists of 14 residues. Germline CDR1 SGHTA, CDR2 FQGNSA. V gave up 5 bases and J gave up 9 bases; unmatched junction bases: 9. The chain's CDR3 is CASSPAGGGSEQFF. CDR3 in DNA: TGTGCCAGCAGCCCCGCGGGGGGAGGAAGTGAGCAGTTCTTC.

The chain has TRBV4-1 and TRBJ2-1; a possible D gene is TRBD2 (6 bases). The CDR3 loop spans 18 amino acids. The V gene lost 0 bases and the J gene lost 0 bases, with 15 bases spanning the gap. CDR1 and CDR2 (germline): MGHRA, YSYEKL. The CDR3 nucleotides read TGCGCCAGCAGCCAAGATGCCTGGCGGGGAAGCTCCTACAATGAGCAGTTCTTC. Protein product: CASSQDAWRGSSYNEQFF.

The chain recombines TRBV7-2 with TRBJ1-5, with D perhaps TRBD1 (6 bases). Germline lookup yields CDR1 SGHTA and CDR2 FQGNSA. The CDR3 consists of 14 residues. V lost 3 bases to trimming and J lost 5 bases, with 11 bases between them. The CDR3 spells CASSFGTTDQPQHF. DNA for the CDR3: TGTGCCAGCAGCTTTGGGACAACCGATCAGCCCCAGCATTTT.

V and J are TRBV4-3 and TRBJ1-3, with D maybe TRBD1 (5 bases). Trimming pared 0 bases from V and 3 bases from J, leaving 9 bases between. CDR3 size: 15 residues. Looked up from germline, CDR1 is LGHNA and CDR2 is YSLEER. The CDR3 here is CASSQEFRDGNTIYF. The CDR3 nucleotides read TGCGCCAGCAGCCAAGAATTCAGGGATGGAAACACCATATATTTT.

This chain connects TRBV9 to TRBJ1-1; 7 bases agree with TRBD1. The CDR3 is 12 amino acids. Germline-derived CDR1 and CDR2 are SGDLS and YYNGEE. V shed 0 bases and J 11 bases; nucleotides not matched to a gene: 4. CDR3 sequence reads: CASSVVGTEAFF. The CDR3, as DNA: TGTGCCAGCAGCGTAGTGGGGACAGAGGCTTTCTTT.

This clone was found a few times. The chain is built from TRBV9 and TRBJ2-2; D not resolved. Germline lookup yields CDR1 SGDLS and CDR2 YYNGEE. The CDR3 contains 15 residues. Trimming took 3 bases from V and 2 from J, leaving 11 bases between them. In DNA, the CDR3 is TGTGCCAGCAGCGAGCAGACAACCAACACCGGGGAGCTGTTTTTT. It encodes CASSEQTTNTGELFF.

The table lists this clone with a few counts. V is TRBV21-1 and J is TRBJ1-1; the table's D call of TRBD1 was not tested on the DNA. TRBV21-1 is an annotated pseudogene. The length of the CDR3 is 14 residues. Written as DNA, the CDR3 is TGTGCCAGCAGCCCTACAGGGATGAACACTGAAGCTTTCTTT. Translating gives CASSPTGMNTEAFF.

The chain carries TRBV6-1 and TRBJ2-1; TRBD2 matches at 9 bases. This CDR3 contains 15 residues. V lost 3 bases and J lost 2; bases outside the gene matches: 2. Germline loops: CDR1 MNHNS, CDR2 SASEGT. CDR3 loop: CASSEGGRAYNEQFF. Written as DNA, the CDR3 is TGTGCCAGCAGTGAGGGCGGGAGGGCCTACAATGAGCAGTTCTTC.

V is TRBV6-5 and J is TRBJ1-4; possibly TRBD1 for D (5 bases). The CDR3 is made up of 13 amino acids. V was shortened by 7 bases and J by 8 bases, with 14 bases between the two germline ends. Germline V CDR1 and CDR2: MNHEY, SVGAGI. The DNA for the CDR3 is TGTGCCAGCATGGGGCAAGCGGGAGAAAAACTGTTTTTT. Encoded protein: CASMGQAGEKLFF.